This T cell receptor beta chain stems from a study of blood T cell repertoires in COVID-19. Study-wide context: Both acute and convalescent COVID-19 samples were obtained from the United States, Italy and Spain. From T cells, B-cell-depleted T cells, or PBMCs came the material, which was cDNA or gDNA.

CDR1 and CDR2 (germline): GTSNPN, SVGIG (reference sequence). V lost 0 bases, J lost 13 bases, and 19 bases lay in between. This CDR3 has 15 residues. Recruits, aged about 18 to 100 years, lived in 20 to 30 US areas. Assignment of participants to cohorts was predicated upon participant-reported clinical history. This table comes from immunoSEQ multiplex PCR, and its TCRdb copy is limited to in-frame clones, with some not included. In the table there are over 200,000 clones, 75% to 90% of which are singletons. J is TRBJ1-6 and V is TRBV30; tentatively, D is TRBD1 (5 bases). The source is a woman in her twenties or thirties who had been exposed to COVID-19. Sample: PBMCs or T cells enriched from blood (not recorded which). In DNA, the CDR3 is TGTGCCTGGAGTGTACGCGGCAGGGCGGTGGGGCCCCTCCACTTT. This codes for CAWSVRGRAVGPLHF.